The 22 T cell receptor beta chains below were found in one sample sequenced in a study of T cell responses to AZD1222 COVID-19 vaccine. Only in-frame clones appear in the TCRdb table, and some are missing; sequencing was by immunoSEQ multiplex PCR. The data contain around 74,000 clones, about 91% of them seen just once; the ten biggest clones take up approximately 6.5%. Source: peripheral blood, taken on day 0 of MenACWY control vaccination. The receptors here all came from an adult in good health.

The V call is TRBV11-2, the J call TRBJ2-3, with TRBD1 as a possible D gene (5 bases). The CDR3 contains 15 residues. Germline lookup yields CDR1 SGHAT and CDR2 FQNNGV. V lost 1 base, J lost 0 bases, and 8 bases lay in between. CDR3 DNA sequence: TGTGCCAGCAGCTTAGCTGGGGCTAGCACAGATACGCAGTATTTT. Protein: CASSLAGASTDTQYF.

The chain joins TRBV7-9 to TRBJ2-7; 8 bases align to TRBD1. The junction had 12 bases not matched to a gene; V was cut back by 9 bases and J by 2 bases. CDR3 length: 15 amino acids. From germline, CDR1 is SEHNR and CDR2 FQNEAQ (reference sequence). The CDR3 bases are TGTGCCAGTAGTCACCGGGACAGGACTCCCTACGAGCAGTACTTC. Protein product: CASSHRDRTPYEQYF.

The chain recombines TRBV7-3 with TRBJ2-1; 9 bases line up with TRBD2. The CDR3 totals 20 residues. J lost 0 bases, V lost 5 bases, and 17 bases had no gene match. The germline CDR1 and CDR2 sequences are SGHTA and FQGTGA. CDR3 sequence reads: CASSPDAGLAGPSSYNEQFF. The CDR3 DNA reads TGTGCCAGCAGCCCCGACGCGGGTCTAGCGGGGCCAAGCTCCTACAATGAGCAGTTCTTC.

This chain uses TRBV9 with TRBJ2-1, with D perhaps given as TRBD1 or TRBD2 (7 bases each). The CDR3 is 16 amino acids. Germline assignment: CDR1 SGDLS and CDR2 YYNGEE. The ends were cut back, 0 bases at V and 7 bases at J, with 17 bases in the middle. The CDR3 DNA sequence: TGTGCCAGCAGCGTAGGTTCAGGGGGGGTTACAAATGAGCAGTTCTTC. Translation: CASSVGSGGVTNEQFF.

This chain links TRBV2 with TRBJ1-2; D perhaps matches TRBD1 (6 bases). The V and J ends lost 11 bases and 5 bases respectively, with 18 bases between them. The length of the CDR3 is 13 residues. Germline loops: CDR1 SNHLY, CDR2 FYNNEI. The CDR3 is CAGQTDSRYGYTF. CDR3 coding DNA: TGTGCCGGACAGACCGACAGTCGGTATGGCTACACCTTC.

CDR3 nucleotide sequence: TGTGCCAGCAGTTTATCCCTTCAGGCCCCAGGTAGCGGGCGATCCTACGAGCAGTACTTC. Translated: CASSLSLQAPGSGRSYEQYF. The chain employs TRBV27 and TRBJ2-7; 7 bases align to TRBD2. This CDR3 has 20 amino acids. V lost 0 bases to trimming and J lost 1 base; unmatched junction nucleotides: 18. Germline CDR1 is MNHEY and CDR2 is SMNVEV (reference sequence).

The genes are TRBV19 and TRBJ1-1; D may be TRBD1 (6 bases). With 4 bases removed from V and 1 base from J, the gap between germline ends came to 13 bases. Germline V CDR1 and CDR2: LNHDA, SQIVND (reference sequence). The CDR3 totals 15 residues. The CDR3 here is CASSTHSTGNTEAFF. For the CDR3, the DNA is TGTGCCAGTAGTACCCATTCGACAGGGAACACTGAAGCTTTCTTT.

A single count supports this clone. The V call is TRBV5-5, the J call TRBJ1-3, with 7 bases matching TRBD1. Germline values: CDR1 SGHKS, CDR2 YYEKEE (reference sequence). The CDR3 has 15 amino acids. The V gene end was trimmed by 5 bases and the J gene end by 1 base; junction bases not matched to a gene: 6. The CDR3 sequence is CASRPAGGSGNTIYF. The CDR3 nucleotides are TGTGCCAGCAGGCCAGCAGGGGGTTCTGGAAACACCATATATTTT.

This chain uses TRBV5-8 with TRBJ2-7; TRBD1 aligns across 8 bases. Germline-derived CDR1 and CDR2 are SGHTS and YDEGEE. The CDR3 has 15 amino acids. The junction had 8 bases not matched to a gene; V was cut back by 4 bases and J by 2 bases. This CDR3 is CASSPWTGKTYEQYF. The CDR3, as DNA: TGTGCCAGCAGCCCTTGGACAGGGAAGACCTACGAGCAGTACTTC.

To note about this clone: Other nucleotide sequences from this sample produce the same CDR3. The genes are TRBV6-5 and TRBJ1-6; possibly TRBD1 for D (5 bases). This CDR3 has 14 amino acids. Germline V gene lookup returns CDR1 MNHEY and CDR2 SVGAGI. Trimming stripped 2 bases from V and 6 bases from J, with 8 bases between. In DNA, the CDR3 is TGTGCCAGCAGTTACGCGGGGGGTAATTCACCCCTCCACTTT. Translation gives CASSYAGGNSPLHF.

The sample holds a few counts of this clone. The rearrangement joins TRBV10-1 to TRBJ2-1; D is perhaps TRBD2 (6 bases). CDR3 length: 15 amino acids. Germline values: CDR1 WNHNN, CDR2 SYGVQD (reference sequence). Trimming removed 3 bases at V and 0 bases at J, with 9 bases between. The CDR3 reads CASSDGSGSYNEQFF. The CDR3 nucleotides read TGCGCCAGCAGTGATGGTAGCGGCTCCTACAATGAGCAGTTCTTC.

The chain links TRBV7-2 to TRBJ2-3, with 13 bases matching TRBD2. Germline V gives CDR1 SGHTA, CDR2 FQGNSA. This CDR3 is built from 17 residues. Trimming at V came to 4 bases and at J to 6 bases, leaving 10 bases not matched to a gene. The CDR3 loop is CASSSGLAGTLLDTQYF. CDR3 nucleotides: TGTGCCAGCAGCTCGGGACTAGCGGGGACATTATTGGATACGCAGTATTTT.

This chain joins TRBV28 and TRBJ1-2; D is possibly TRBD1 (5 bases). CDR1 MDHEN and CDR2 SYDVKM come from the germline V gene. The CDR3 spans 14 residues. Trimming took off 8 bases at V and 2 bases at J, with 15 bases between the two ends. This CDR3 reads CASSLLTENYGYTF. The CDR3 nucleotides read TGTGCCAGCTCTCTTCTGACAGAGAACTATGGCTACACCTTC.

The V gene is TRBV7-9, the J gene TRBJ2-2; possible D gene TRBD1, 6 bases. Trimming cost V 3 bases and J 1 base, with 12 bases left between them. Germline CDR1 is SEHNR and CDR2 is FQNEAQ (reference sequence). This CDR3 is 16 amino acids long. The CDR3 reads CASSFNRAQNTGELFF. CDR3 DNA sequence: TGTGCCAGCAGCTTCAACAGGGCCCAGAACACCGGGGAGCTGTTTTTT.

This rearrangement joins TRBV2 to TRBJ1-1; TRBD1 matches at 8 bases. The CDR3 covers 14 residues. CDR1 SNHLY and CDR2 FYNNEI come from the germline V gene. Unmatched junction bases numbered 17, after V lost 8 bases and J lost 12 bases. The CDR3 DNA sequence: TGTGCCAGCCCTAAGCGCCGTCTTGGGACAGGAACTTTCTTT. It encodes CASPKRRLGTGTFF.

V and J are TRBV19 and TRBJ1-1; D unresolved. The CDR3 sequence is 14 residues long. The germline V gene has CDR1 LNHDA and CDR2 SQIVND (reference sequence). V shed 5 bases and J shed 5 bases, with 15 bases lying between them. DNA of the CDR3: TGTGCCAGTAGTCCCGGACGCACGGGGACTGAAGCTTTCTTT. Its protein product is CASSPGRTGTEAFF.

The chain has TRBV19 and TRBJ1-5; D is perhaps TRBD1 (6 bases). Germline values: CDR1 LNHDA, CDR2 SQIVND (reference sequence). The CDR3 sequence is 14 residues long. With 2 bases removed from V and 5 bases from J, the gap between germline ends came to 10 bases. CDR3 protein: CASSIKSGDQPQHF. CDR3 coding DNA: TGTGCCAGTAGTATAAAGTCAGGGGATCAGCCCCAGCATTTT. Variable domain in full (rest from reference TRBV19 and TRBJ1-5): DGGITQSPKYLFRKEGQNVTLSCEQNLNHDAMYWYRQDPGQGLRLIYYSQIVNDFQKGDIAEGYSVSREKKESFPLTVTSAQKNPTAFYLCASSIKSGDQPQHFGDGTRLSIL.

V gene TRBV6-4 combines with J gene TRBJ2-7; 9 nucleotides line up with TRBD1. J gave up 0 bases and V 4 bases, and 16 bases lay outside the gene matches. The length of the CDR3 is 19 residues. Per germline, CDR1 MRHNA and CDR2 SNTAGT. CDR3 in DNA: TGTGCCAGCAGTGGGGACGGACAGGGGCCTAAGCGGAGCTCCTACGAGCAGTACTTC. Protein: CASSGDGQGPKRSSYEQYF.

The chain combines TRBV6-4 with TRBJ1-6, with TRBD1 matching 7 bases. Germline V gene lookup returns CDR1 MRHNA and CDR2 SNTAGT. This CDR3 comprises 15 residues. V shed 6 bases, J shed 4 bases, and the junction held 6 bases outside the gene matches. CDR3 nucleotides: TGTGCCAGCAGACCCGGGACAGCTTATAATTCACCCCTCCACTTT. It translates to CASRPGTAYNSPLHF.

The chain carries TRBV5-1 and TRBJ2-3; no reliable D call. V was trimmed by 2 bases and J by 2 bases, leaving 9 bases between them. CDR3 length: 14 residues. Germline V lookup: CDR1 SGHRS, CDR2 YFSETQ. The CDR3 sequence is CASSLNTYTDTQYF. CDR3 nucleotide sequence: TGCGCCAGCAGCTTAAATACGTACACAGATACGCAGTATTTT.

This clone was detected once. This chain connects TRBV5-4 to TRBJ2-3; 7 positions match TRBD1. The germline V gene encodes CDR1 SGHNT and CDR2 YYREEE (reference sequence). V dropped 4 bases and J dropped 2; count of bases not matched to a gene: 7. This CDR3 region has 15 residues. In nucleotides, the CDR3 is TGTGCCAGCAGCCCGACAGGGCAAAACACAGATACGCAGTATTTT. It codes for CASSPTGQNTDTQYF.

The chain links TRBV4-3 to TRBJ1-2; TRBD1 is a possible D gene (6 bases). The CDR3 runs 15 residues. Germline V gene lookup returns CDR1 LGHNA and CDR2 YSLEER. Deletions cut 1 base from V and 3 bases from J, with 12 bases between. CDR3: CASSQGKGGDYGYTF. The CDR3 coding sequence is TGCGCCAGCAGCCAAGGAAAAGGGGGGGACTATGGCTACACCTTC.